A single T cell receptor beta chain is shown here with its context. Its target is unknown. The V gene lost 3 bases and the J gene lost 5 bases, with 10 bases spanning the gap. There are 13 residues in the CDR3. Per germline, CDR1 SGHTA and CDR2 FQGNSA. The PCR had 60 Vbeta and 13 Jbeta primers. Sequencing was performed with immunoSEQ multiplex PCR; in TCRdb, only in-frame clones are kept and a portion is missing. This table has 150,000 to 200,000 clones, more than 60% appearing once. The sample originates from a study of cytomegalovirus exposure and HLA in healthy donors. Study observations and caveats: An assumption of roughly uniform sequencing depth across donors underlay the presence/absence analyses.

The J gene is TRBJ2-5, the V gene TRBV7-2, with a weak D call TRBD1 (5 bases). This clonotype was sampled from a female donor in good health and CMV-seronegative. Sequenced material: PBMCs. As DNA, the CDR3 is TGTGCCAGCAGCTTTGGCCAGGGCGAGACCCAGTACTTC. This codes for CASSFGQGETQYF.